This TCR beta chain derives from a study of blood T cell repertoires in COVID-19. Across the study: Sites across the United States, Italy and Spain contributed samples from acute and convalescent COVID-19. PBMCs, B-cell-depleted T cells, or T cells provided the cDNA or gDNA that made up the material.

V shed 8 bases and J shed 0 bases, with 14 bases lying between them. The germline V gene has CDR1 MDHEN and CDR2 SYDVKM. The CDR3 consists of 14 residues. Seattle-derived patients entered the study during active infection and were followed longitudinally. In the original processing: Reference gene primer amplification gave nucleated cell count estimates. Some clones are missing from TCRdb's copy, which holds only in-frame ones; the method was immunoSEQ multiplex PCR. That table gives V, J and clone size, and the DNA gave D and trimming. Of about 180,000 clones listed, 80% to 85% are singletons. Sequencing used peripheral blood. This chain connects TRBV28 to TRBJ2-7; possible D gene TRBD1, 6 bases. The TCR sequence derives from a woman between 40 and 55 years old with COVID-19, enrolled during active disease. The CDR3 sequence is CASGPPGDSYEQYF. CDR3 in DNA: TGTGCCAGCGGGCCCCCAGGGGACTCCTACGAGCAGTACTTC.